This passage covers 8 T cell receptor beta chains from one sample sequenced in a study of cytotoxic CD8 clonotypes in ibrutinib-treated CLL. Assay used: immunoSEQ multiplex PCR; TCRdb lists only in-frame clones, some missing. In the table there are over 75,000 clones, 60% to 80% of which are singletons. Sequencing used PBMCs, obtained after 12 months of ibrutinib treatment. The receptors shown here come from a human donor with chronic lymphocytic leukemia.

The chain uses TRBV5-6 and TRBJ1-4, with D possibly matching TRBD1 (6 bases). V lost 4 bases to trimming and J lost 6 bases, with 16 bases between them. The germline V gene encodes CDR1 SGHDT and CDR2 YYEEEE. CDR3 length equals 15 residues. The CDR3 loop reads CASSIRDIGDEKLFF. The CDR3 bases are TGTGCCAGCAGCATACGGGACATCGGAGATGAAAAACTGTTTTTT.

The chain has TRBV14 and TRBJ2-3; D not certain. V lost 1 base and J 2 bases, leaving 7 bases between the germline ends. Germline CDR1 reads SGHDN; CDR2 reads FVKESK. The CDR3 is 14 amino acids. The CDR3 DNA reads as TGTGCCAGCAGCCAAGTTCAGCTCACAGATACGCAGTATTTT. The encoded protein is CASSQVQLTDTQYF.

The chain links TRBV25-1 to TRBJ1-1; D might be TRBD1 (5 bases). The CDR3 contains 12 residues. From germline, CDR1 is MGHDK and CDR2 SYGVNS. Trimming shortened V by 3 bases and J by 6 bases, and 8 bases separated the two germline ends. DNA of the CDR3: TGTGCCAGCAGTGATCGAGGGGCTGAAGCTTTCTTT. Translated: CASSDRGAEAFF.

The chain recombines TRBV19 with TRBJ2-3, with TRBD2 matching over 7 bases. V lost 4 bases, J lost 6 bases, and 4 bases stayed unmatched. Looked up from germline, CDR1 is LNHDA and CDR2 is SQIVND (reference sequence). There are 13 residues in the CDR3. The CDR3 coding sequence is TGTGCCAGTAGTAGCGGGGGATCGGATACGCAGTATTTT. It codes for CASSSGGSDTQYF.

This clone has a single count. The chain carries TRBV28 and TRBJ1-5; unclear D gene. Trimming took 1 base from V and 7 from J, leaving 17 bases between them. Looked up from germline, CDR1 is MDHEN and CDR2 is SYDVKM. This CDR3 contains 16 residues. In DNA form, the CDR3 reads TGTGCCAGCAGTTTATCCCCCTTGTACTCTAGGCAGCCCCAGCATTTT. Translating gives CASSLSPLYSRQPQHF.

This sequence joins TRBV11-1 and TRBJ2-2; D is undetermined. The V and J ends lost 5 bases and 1 base respectively, with 5 bases between them. The CDR3 contains 13 residues. Germline CDR1 reads SGHAT; CDR2 reads FQDESV (reference sequence). The CDR3 spells CASSRGNTGELFF. The DNA for the CDR3 is TGTGCCAGCAGCCGAGGGAACACCGGGGAGCTGTTTTTT. The full variable domain, in which reference TRBV11-1 and TRBJ2-2 provide the parts outside the CDR3, is EAEVAQSPRYKITEKSQAVAFWCDPISGHATLYWYRQILGQGPELLVQFQDESVVDDSQLPKDRFSAERLKGVDSTLKIQPAELGDSAMYLCASSRGNTGELFFGEGSRLTVL.

The CDR3 DNA sequence: TGTGCCAGCACCCCGGGCGGCGGTGGAGGCAATGAGCAGTTCTTC. Translation: CASTPGGGGGNEQFF. This chain connects TRBV7-9 to TRBJ2-1; D might be TRBD2 (5 bases). The CDR3 consists of 15 residues. V lost 7 bases and J lost 6, with 19 bases in between. Looked up from germline, CDR1 is SEHNR and CDR2 is FQNEAQ (reference sequence). Using reference TRBV7-9 and TRBJ2-1 for the parts outside the CDR3, the full variable domain is DTGVSQNPRHKITKRGQNVTFRCDPISEHNRLYWYRQTLGQGPEFLTYFQNEAQLEKSRLLSDRFSAERPKGSFSTLEIQRTEQGDSAMYLCASTPGGGGGNEQFFGPGTRLTVL.

The rearrangement joins TRBV11-3 to TRBJ2-7; no definite D call. The germline V and J ends were trimmed by 3 bases and 0 bases, with 6 bases remaining between them. CDR1 and CDR2 from the germline V gene are SGHNT and YENEEA. The CDR3 has 13 amino acids. The CDR3 spells CASSLSHSYEQYF. CDR3 nucleotide sequence: TGTGCCAGCAGCTTGTCCCACTCCTACGAGCAGTACTTC.